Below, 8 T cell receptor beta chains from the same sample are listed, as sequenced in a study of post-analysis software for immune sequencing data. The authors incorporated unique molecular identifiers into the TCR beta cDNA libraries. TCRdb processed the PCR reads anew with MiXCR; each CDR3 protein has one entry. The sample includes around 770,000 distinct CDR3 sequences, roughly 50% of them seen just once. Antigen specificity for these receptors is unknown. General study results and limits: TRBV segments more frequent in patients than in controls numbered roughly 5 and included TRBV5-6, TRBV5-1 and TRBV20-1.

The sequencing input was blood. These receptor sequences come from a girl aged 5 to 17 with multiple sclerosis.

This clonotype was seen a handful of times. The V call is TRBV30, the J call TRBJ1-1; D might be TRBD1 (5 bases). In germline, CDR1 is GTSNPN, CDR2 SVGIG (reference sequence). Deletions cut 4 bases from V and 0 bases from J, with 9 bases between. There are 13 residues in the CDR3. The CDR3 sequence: CAWNVGVNTEAFF. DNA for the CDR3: TGTGCCTGGAATGTGGGGGTGAACACTGAAGCTTTCTTT.

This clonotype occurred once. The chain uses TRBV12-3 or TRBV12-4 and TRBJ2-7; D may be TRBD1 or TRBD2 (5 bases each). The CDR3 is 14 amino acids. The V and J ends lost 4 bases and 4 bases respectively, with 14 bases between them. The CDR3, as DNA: TGTGCCAGCAGTTCCCGGGACCTGACGTACGAGCAGTACTTC. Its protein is CASSSRDLTYEQYF.

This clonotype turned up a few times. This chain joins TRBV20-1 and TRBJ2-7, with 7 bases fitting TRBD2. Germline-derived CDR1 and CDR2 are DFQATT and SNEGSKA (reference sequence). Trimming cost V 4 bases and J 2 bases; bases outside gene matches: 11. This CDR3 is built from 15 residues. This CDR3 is CSAIPRDYSPYEQYF. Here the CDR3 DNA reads TGCAGTGCTATTCCGCGGGACTATTCGCCCTACGAGCAGTACTTC.

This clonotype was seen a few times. The CDR3 DNA is TGTGCCAGCAGCTTAGGTGGGGTCCTCCCCGAGCAGTACTTC. As protein: CASSLGGVLPEQYF. J is TRBJ2-5 and V is TRBV7-9; D remains ambiguous. The last part of the DNA fits TRBJ2-7 better; the J call may be wrong. The CDR3 consists of 14 residues. Per germline, CDR1 SEHNR and CDR2 FQNEAQ (reference sequence).

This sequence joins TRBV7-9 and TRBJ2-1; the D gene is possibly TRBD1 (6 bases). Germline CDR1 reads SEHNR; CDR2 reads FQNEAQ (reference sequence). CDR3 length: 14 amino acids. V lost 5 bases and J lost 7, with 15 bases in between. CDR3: CASSPLFRGNEQFF. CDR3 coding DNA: TGTGCCAGCAGCCCGTTATTTAGGGGGAATGAGCAGTTCTTC.

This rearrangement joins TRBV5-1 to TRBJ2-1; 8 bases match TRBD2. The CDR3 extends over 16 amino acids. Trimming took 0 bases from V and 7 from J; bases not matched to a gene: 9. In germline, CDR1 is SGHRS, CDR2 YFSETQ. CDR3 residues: CASSLVLGRAGNEQFF. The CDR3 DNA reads TGCGCCAGCAGCTTGGTCCTCGGGAGGGCCGGGAATGAGCAGTTCTTC.

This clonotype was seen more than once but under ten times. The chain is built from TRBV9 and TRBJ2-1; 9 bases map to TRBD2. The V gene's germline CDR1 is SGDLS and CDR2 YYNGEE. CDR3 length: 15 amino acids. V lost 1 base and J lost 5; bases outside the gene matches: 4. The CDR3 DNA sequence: TGTGCCAGCAGCGTAAGAGCGGGAGGAAACAATGAGCAGTTCTTC. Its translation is CASSVRAGGNNEQFF.

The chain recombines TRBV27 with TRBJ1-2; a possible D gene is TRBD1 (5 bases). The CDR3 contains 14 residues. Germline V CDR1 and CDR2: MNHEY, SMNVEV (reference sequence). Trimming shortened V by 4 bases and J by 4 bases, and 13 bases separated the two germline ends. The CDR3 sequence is CASSSPTESYGYTF. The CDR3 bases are TGTGCCAGCAGTTCTCCGACAGAGAGCTATGGCTACACCTTC.